This T cell receptor beta chain is drawn from a study of blood T cell repertoires in COVID-19. Study summary: COVID-19 samples from acute and convalescent phases originated in the United States, Italy and Spain.

Sequencing used immunoSEQ multiplex PCR; TCRdb keeps in-frame clones, though not all of them. This sample has under 55,000 clones; about 85% occur once, and the top ten carry more than 13%. The material sequenced was peripheral blood. This clonotype was obtained from a human donor in a cohort sampled during active COVID-19.

The CDR3 nucleotides read TGTGCCAGCAGCTCTGGGACTAGCGGAGGCACAGATACGCAGTATTTT. This sequence encodes CASSSGTSGGTDTQYF. The J gene is TRBJ2-3, the V gene TRBV7-2; 11 nucleotides match TRBD2. Per germline, CDR1 SGHTA and CDR2 FQGNSA. The length of the CDR3 is 16 residues. With V trimmed by 4 bases and J by 1 base, 4 bases remained unmatched.